The 32 T cell receptor beta chains below all came from one sample that was sequenced in a study of T cell responses to AZD1222 COVID-19 vaccine. Here immunoSEQ multiplex PCR was the method, and the copy in TCRdb shows in-frame clones only, minus some. Of about 130,000 clones listed, about nine tenths are singletons. This material consisted of peripheral blood, taken on day 0 of AZD1222 vaccination. Every receptor here comes from an adult in good health.

CDR3 nucleotide sequence: TGTGCCAGCGGGAGGGTTGATCAGCCCCAGCATTTT. It encodes CASGRVDQPQHF. The genes are TRBV28 and TRBJ1-5; D unclear. Germline loops: CDR1 MDHEN, CDR2 SYDVKM. The CDR3 is 12 amino acids. V lost 8 bases to trimming and J lost 5 bases, with 10 bases between them.

Here the CDR3 DNA reads TGTGCCGCGGGTGCGGGAAATACGCAGTATTTT. It codes for CAAGAGNTQYF. The chain has TRBV24-1 and TRBJ2-3; maybe TRBD2 (6 bases). Trimming pared 12 bases from V and 7 bases from J, leaving 13 bases between. The germline V gene has CDR1 KGHDR and CDR2 SFDVKD. This CDR3 spans 11 amino acids.

This rearrangement joins TRBV5-4 to TRBJ2-7; the match to TRBD1 covers 8 bases. Germline loops: CDR1 SGHNT, CDR2 YYREEE (reference sequence). This CDR3 has 14 amino acids. Germline trimming cut 4 bases from V and 1 base from J; bases unmatched to any gene: 4. The DNA of the CDR3 is TGTGCCAGCAGCCAGACAGGGGTATCCTACGAGCAGTACTTC. As protein: CASSQTGVSYEQYF.

The CDR3 spells CASERKSANEQFF. CDR3 in DNA: TGTGCCAGCGAAAGAAAAAGCGCCAATGAGCAGTTCTTC. The rearrangement joins TRBV6-5 to TRBJ2-1; D not certain. The CDR3 extends over 13 amino acids. V was clipped by 8 bases and J by 6 bases, with 14 bases between them. Germline assignment: CDR1 MNHEY and CDR2 SVGAGI.

As for this clone: This sample also contains other DNA sequences that code for the same CDR3. This rearrangement joins TRBV27 to TRBJ1-2; TRBD1 is a possible D gene (6 bases). Germline V gives CDR1 MNHEY, CDR2 SMNVEV (reference sequence). Trimming removed 7 bases from V and 6 bases from J, with 21 bases in between. The CDR3 loop spans 15 amino acids. CDR3 coding DNA: TGTGCCAGCACCGCTAGGACGGGGGGCGGCGATGGCTACACCTTC. This sequence encodes CASTARTGGGDGYTF.

The gene calls are TRBV19 and TRBJ2-2, with 8 bases identical to TRBD1. The CDR3 covers 15 residues. Germline values: CDR1 LNHDA, CDR2 SQIVND (reference sequence). J lost 1 base, V lost 6 bases, and 4 bases had no gene match. The CDR3 DNA follows: TGTGCCAGTAGCCCTGGGACAGGGAACACCGGGGAGCTGTTTTTT. This sequence encodes CASSPGTGNTGELFF.

The chain combines TRBV19 with TRBJ2-7, with 7 bases that match TRBD1. There are 14 residues in the CDR3. With V trimmed by 0 bases and J by 6 bases, 5 bases remained unmatched. Looked up from germline, CDR1 is LNHDA and CDR2 is SQIVND (reference sequence). The CDR3 DNA sequence: TGTGCCAGTAGTATAGACCGACAGGGTGGCGAGCAGTACTTC. Protein sequence: CASSIDRQGGEQYF.

In regard to this clone: Other DNA sequences of this sample code for an identical CDR3. The CDR3 nucleotides read TGTGCCAGCAGCTTGGGGGGTCAGCCCCAGCATTTT. This translates into CASSLGGQPQHF. The chain uses TRBV27 and TRBJ1-5; tentative D call: TRBD1 (5 bases). The CDR3 sequence is 12 residues long. V was shortened by 6 bases and J by 6 bases, with 9 bases between the two germline ends. Germline CDR1 is MNHEY and CDR2 is SMNVEV (reference sequence).

The chain combines TRBV3-1 (or the pseudogene TRBV3-2) with TRBJ2-3; the match to TRBD2 covers 8 bases. This CDR3 spans 15 amino acids. The J segment lost 1 base and the V segment lost 4 bases, leaving 4 bases of the junction unmatched. The V gene's germline CDR1 is LGHDT and CDR2 YNNKEL (reference sequence). CDR3 DNA sequence: TGTGCCAGCAGCCTCCTAGCGGGTGGCACAGATACGCAGTATTTT. Amino acid sequence: CASSLLAGGTDTQYF.

V gene TRBV19 combines with J gene TRBJ1-1, with 9 bases that match TRBD1. V lost 6 bases to trimming and J lost 4 bases; unmatched junction nucleotides: 15. The CDR3 runs 17 residues. Germline lookup yields CDR1 LNHDA and CDR2 SQIVND (reference sequence). The CDR3 sequence is CASRKYPGQGFGTEAFF. CDR3 nucleotides: TGTGCCAGTAGAAAATATCCGGGACAGGGATTTGGCACTGAAGCTTTCTTT.

Details on this clone: Other nucleotide sequences from this sample produce the same CDR3. The chain has TRBV10-3 and TRBJ1-5; D is undetermined. The V and J ends lost 0 bases and 1 base respectively, with 7 bases between them. The CDR3 runs to 15 residues. Per the germline V gene, CDR1 is ENHRY and CDR2 is SYGVKD. CDR3 sequence (DNA): TGTGCCATCAGTGAGTCGGGAGGGAGCAATCAGCCCCAGCATTTT. Translated: CAISESGGSNQPQHF.

This chain uses TRBV11-2 with TRBJ2-5; D possibly matches TRBD1 or TRBD2 (5 bases each). From germline, CDR1 is SGHAT and CDR2 FQNNGV. This CDR3 has 13 amino acids. V dropped 5 bases and J dropped 9 bases, with 16 bases sitting between them. The CDR3 DNA sequence: TGTGCCAGCAGCCCGGAGAGGGGAAACGCCCAGTACTTC. Translated, it gives CASSPERGNAQYF.

The chain links TRBV3-1 (or the pseudogene TRBV3-2) to TRBJ2-7; weak D call: TRBD2 (7 bases). This CDR3 region has 15 residues. The ends were cut back, 4 bases at V and 6 bases at J, with 19 bases in the middle. Per the germline V gene, CDR1 is LGHDT and CDR2 is YNNKEL (reference sequence). The CDR3 coding sequence is TGTGCCAGCAGCCGATATGAGGGGGGGTTTAGCGAGCAGTACTTC. This sequence encodes CASSRYEGGFSEQYF.

The chain couples TRBV5-1 to TRBJ1-2, with D possibly being TRBD1 (5 bases). The CDR3 extends over 15 amino acids. V lost 0 bases and J 1 base, leaving 10 bases between the germline ends. Germline V gene data show CDR1 as SGHRS and CDR2 as YFSETQ. The CDR3 DNA reads TGCGCCAGCAGCTTGGGCGGGGGGAGTAACTATGGCTACACCTTC. Translated, it gives CASSLGGGSNYGYTF. The whole variable domain, filled in from reference TRBV5-1 and TRBJ1-2, reads KAGVTQTPRYLIKTRGQQVTLSCSPISGHRSVSWYQQTPGQGLQFLFEYFSETQRNKGNFPGRFSGRQFSNSRSEMNVSTLELGDSALYLCASSLGGGSNYGYTFGSGTRLTVV.

The V gene is TRBV4-1, the J gene TRBJ2-1, with TRBD1 matching over 7 bases. The germline gives CDR1 MGHRA, CDR2 YSYEKL. This CDR3 is built from 14 residues. Trimming at V came to 2 bases and at J to 7 bases, leaving 5 bases not matched to a gene. Here the CDR3 DNA reads TGCGCCAGCAGCCAACCCGGGACAGCAAATGAGCAGTTCTTC. Translation gives CASSQPGTANEQFF.

The chain is built from TRBV11-1 and TRBJ2-7, with 7 bases lining up with TRBD1. Germline V gene sequence: CDR1 SGHAT, CDR2 FQDESV (reference sequence). V trimming: 0 bases; J trimming: 3 bases; junction bases outside the gene matches: 5. This CDR3 comprises 15 residues. The CDR3 here is CASSLASGQVYEQYF. CDR3 DNA sequence: TGTGCCAGCAGCTTAGCGTCTGGACAGGTCTACGAGCAGTACTTC.

The chain recombines TRBV28 with TRBJ2-7; tentatively, D is TRBD1 (6 bases). This CDR3 has 12 amino acids. Germline assignment: CDR1 MDHEN and CDR2 SYDVKM. The V end was cut by 10 bases, the J end by 1 base, with 11 bases between. CDR3 in amino acids: CATLQGSYEQYF. In nucleotides, the CDR3 is TGTGCCACCTTACAGGGTTCCTACGAGCAGTACTTC.

CDR3 sequence reads: CASSLEGLAGHNEQFF. CDR3 DNA: TGTGCCAGCAGCTTAGAGGGGCTAGCGGGTCACAATGAGCAGTTCTTC. The V and J genes are TRBV11-2 and TRBJ2-1; 8 nucleotides agree with TRBD2. V lost 0 bases, J lost 5 bases, and 6 bases stayed unmatched. CDR3 size: 16 residues. Germline loops: CDR1 SGHAT, CDR2 FQNNGV.

The genes are TRBV2 and TRBJ2-1; 7 nucleotides match TRBD1. V shed 8 bases and J 6 bases; nucleotides not matched to a gene: 10. Germline CDR1 SNHLY, CDR2 FYNNEI. The CDR3 contains 14 residues. The CDR3 spells CASSREGGFNEQFF. As DNA, the CDR3 is TGTGCCAGCTCCCGGGAAGGGGGCTTCAATGAGCAGTTCTTC.

The CDR3 DNA is TGTGCCAGCAGTCCCCTTAGCTTTGCAGCTAATGAAAAACTGTTTTTT. It translates to CASSPLSFAANEKLFF. The chain employs TRBV28 and TRBJ1-4; D gene unclear. This CDR3 spans 16 amino acids. Germline lookup yields CDR1 MDHEN and CDR2 SYDVKM. V lost 5 bases, J lost 3 bases, and 16 bases lay in between.

The chain couples TRBV28 to TRBJ1-6; D unresolved. CDR3 length: 13 amino acids. The germline V gene has CDR1 MDHEN and CDR2 SYDVKM. Trimming pared 5 bases from V and 8 bases from J, leaving 10 bases between. The CDR3 spells CASSARPDSPLHF. The CDR3 DNA is TGTGCCAGCAGTGCCAGACCGGATTCACCCCTCCACTTT.

The chain is built from TRBV7-2 and TRBJ2-3, with 8 bases aligning to TRBD2. This CDR3 region has 16 residues. Trimming cost V 5 bases and J 0 bases; bases outside gene matches: 7. Germline CDR1 is SGHTA and CDR2 is FQGNSA. The CDR3 reads CASSPPSGRSTDTQYF. In DNA form, the CDR3 reads TGTGCCAGCAGCCCTCCTAGCGGGCGAAGCACAGATACGCAGTATTTT.

The rearrangement links TRBV30 to TRBJ2-3; D is uncertain. CDR1 GTSNPN and CDR2 SVGIG come from the germline V gene (reference sequence). V was shortened by 4 bases and J by 6 bases, with 8 bases between the two germline ends. This CDR3 has 11 amino acids. CDR3 in amino acids: CAWTVSDTQYF. The CDR3 coding sequence is TGTGCCTGGACAGTTTCGGATACGCAGTATTTT.

The chain joins TRBV3-1 (or the pseudogene TRBV3-2) to TRBJ2-5, with D uncertain. From germline, CDR1 is LGHDT and CDR2 YNNKEL (reference sequence). This CDR3 is 13 amino acids long. Deletions cut 3 bases from V and 5 bases from J, with 10 bases between. CDR3 loop: CASSQTVQETQYF. The CDR3 DNA reads TGTGCCAGCAGCCAGACCGTCCAGGAGACCCAGTACTTC.

V and J are TRBV5-4 and TRBJ1-2, with D unresolved. The CDR3 is 15 amino acids. The V end lost 4 bases, the J end lost 1 base, and 14 bases lay between the germline ends. In germline, CDR1 is SGHNT, CDR2 YYREEE (reference sequence). CDR3 region: CASSPSGSFNYGYTF. CDR3 in DNA: TGTGCCAGCAGCCCGAGCGGGTCTTTTAACTATGGCTACACCTTC.

CDR3 nucleotide sequence: TGTGCCAGCAGTTTATCGGGTATGGACAGGGACGGCTACACCTTC. Translation: CASSLSGMDRDGYTF. The chain joins TRBV27 to TRBJ1-2, with TRBD1 matching 8 bases. The CDR3 runs 15 residues. V trimming: 0 bases; J trimming: 8 bases; junction bases outside the gene matches: 8. Per germline, CDR1 MNHEY and CDR2 SMNVEV (reference sequence).

The chain couples TRBV11-3 to TRBJ2-2; 9 bases agree with TRBD2. The length of the CDR3 is 15 residues. CDR1 and CDR2 from the germline V gene are SGHNT and YENEEA. V dropped 5 bases and J dropped 6; count of bases not matched to a gene: 7. The DNA for the CDR3 is TGTGCCAGCAGCCCCTCCGGGACTAGCCCCGGGGAGCTGTTTTTT. Translating gives CASSPSGTSPGELFF.

As DNA, the CDR3 is TGTGCCAGCAGCCTCGGGCCAGCCCCAAGGCAGCCCCAGCATTTT. This codes for CASSLGPAPRQPQHF. V is TRBV6-5 and J is TRBJ1-5; no definite D call. Germline V gene data show CDR1 as MNHEY and CDR2 as SVGAGI. Between the trimmed V and J ends, which lost 6 bases and 7 bases, there was a span of 19 bases. The CDR3 is 15 amino acids.

The V and J genes are TRBV18 and TRBJ2-7; D is possibly TRBD1 or TRBD2 (5 bases each). Per germline, CDR1 KGHSH and CDR2 LQKENI. V gave up 6 bases and J gave up 2 bases, with 17 bases separating them. The CDR3 is 15 amino acids. For the CDR3, the DNA is TGTGCCAGCTCCAGGAACTCGGGACCTACCTACGAGCAGTACTTC. Protein sequence: CASSRNSGPTYEQYF.

This clone was detected only once. The CDR3 sequence: CASSIGGTISGANVLTF. The CDR3 DNA is TGTGCCAGTAGTATTGGAGGCACTATCTCTGGGGCCAACGTCCTGACTTTC. This chain links TRBV19 with TRBJ2-6, with a possible D match to TRBD2 (5 bases). The CDR3 covers 17 residues. Per the germline V gene, CDR1 is LNHDA and CDR2 is SQIVND (reference sequence). Trimming took 3 bases from V and 0 from J, leaving 12 bases between them.

A single count supports this clone. The gene calls are TRBV6-2 or TRBV6-3 and TRBJ2-7, with D maybe TRBD1 (6 bases). Germline V lookup: CDR1 MNHEY, CDR2 SVGEGT. Deletions cut 2 bases from V and 1 base from J, with 9 bases between. The CDR3 consists of 14 residues. The CDR3 sequence: CASSYGGGSYEQYF. The CDR3 DNA reads TGTGCCAGCAGTTACGGGGGCGGTTCCTACGAGCAGTACTTC.

The CDR3 spells CASSSPGAPSNTEAFF. The CDR3, as DNA: TGTGCCAGCAGTTCCCCAGGGGCTCCCTCGAACACTGAAGCTTTCTTT. The rearrangement joins TRBV28 to TRBJ1-1; possible D gene TRBD1, 6 bases. Deletions cut 4 bases from V and 1 base from J, with 16 bases between. CDR1 MDHEN and CDR2 SYDVKM come from the germline V gene. The CDR3 has 16 residues.